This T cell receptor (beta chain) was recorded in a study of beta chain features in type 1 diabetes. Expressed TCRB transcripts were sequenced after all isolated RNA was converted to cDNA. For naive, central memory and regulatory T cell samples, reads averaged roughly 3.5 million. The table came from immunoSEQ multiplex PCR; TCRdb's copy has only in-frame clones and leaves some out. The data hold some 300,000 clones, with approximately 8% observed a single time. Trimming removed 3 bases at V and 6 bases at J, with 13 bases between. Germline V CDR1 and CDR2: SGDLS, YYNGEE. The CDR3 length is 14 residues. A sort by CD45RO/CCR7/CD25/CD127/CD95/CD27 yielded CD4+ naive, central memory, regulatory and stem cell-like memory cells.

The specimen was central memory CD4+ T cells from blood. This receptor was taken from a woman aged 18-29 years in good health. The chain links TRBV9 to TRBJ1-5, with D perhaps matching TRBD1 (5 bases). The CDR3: CASSELRDGQPQHF. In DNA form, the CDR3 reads TGTGCCAGCAGCGAATTGAGGGACGGTCAGCCCCAGCATTTT.